This T cell receptor (beta chain) was recorded in a study of identical twins (dated by TCRdb to 2016 to 2017). Turning to the overall study: TCR alpha and beta repertoires from monozygotic twins, unrelated adults of various ages and cord blood were deep-sequenced to test whether fetal clonotypes persist. To rule out contamination, replicate twin experiments were performed at different times with different library preparation protocols. What the study reported, not specific to this receptor: Out-of-frame TCR alpha sharing in monozygotic twins was systematically underestimated by recombination models, whereas sharing between unrelated individuals was in agreement with the recombination models. Conclusions relied on cross-sectional statistical analysis, since the same donors could not be followed over many years. Excess twin sharing in beta out-of-frame sequences was weaker because fewer shared sequences lowered the signal-to-noise ratio. Fewer insertions were carried by abundant cord blood beta clonotypes, a similar but weaker trend appeared in young adult naive repertoires, and no such trend appeared in memory repertoires. Invariant T cells such as MAIT and iNKT could partly confound zero-insertion analyses, though diverse VJ usage argued against this for most clonotypes. Compared with coincidental sharing between unrelated individuals, out-of-frame TCR alpha sequences shared between twins showed an excess of sequences with low generation probability.

Every donor was a healthy Caucasian. Three pairs of female monozygotic twins, all aged 18 to 29 years, made up the twin cohort. Miltenyi CD45RO+ enrichment and human naive T-cell isolation kits were used to isolate memory (CD45RO+) and naive T cells from PBMC. The CDR3 holds 15 amino acids from the cysteine to the phenylalanine. Only the CDR3 DNA stays, 45 bases, in frame from base 1. CDR1 and CDR2 (MNHNS, SASEGT) derive from the germline V gene. Between the V and J ends, shortened by 7 bases and 3 bases respectively, the junction contains 13 bases. Library method: 5' RACE. Sequenced on an Illumina HiSeq 2000. A universal primer binding site was added through template switching, and the final cDNA carried a unique molecular identifier so that TCR cDNA molecules could be counted accurately. Specific primers in the conserved constant-segment region were used to synthesize first-strand cDNA for TCR alpha and beta chains. To control for contamination, each cDNA library was double barcoded with a SMART-Mk sample barcode plus Illumina barcodes. TruSeq adapter sequences and Illumina sample barcodes were added in two successive PCR steps. The Illumina HiSeq platform was used with custom primers to sequence TCR alpha and beta cDNA libraries. The authors' analysis ran thus. Raw reads were processed with MiGEC to extract unique molecular identifiers, and MiXCR was used to determine CDR3 positions. For each individual, recombination models were inferred using an EM algorithm with the repgenHMM and IGoR tools. The analysis of shared clonotypes was done with the tcR package in R, with sharing normalized by the product of cloneset sizes. To study raw recombination without the effects of thymic and clonal selection, out-of-frame nonproductive sequences were analyzed. Clones were called with MiXCR by TCRdb after fastp trimmed the public reads at Q25, and only in-frame beta chains were retained. Rows matching on CDR3 protein sequence are summarized as one entry with the most common DNA and genes. For this entry, the V and J calls and clone size follow TCRdb and not the study's own pipeline. The sample table holds 210,000 or so distinct CDR3 sequences, of which 6% to 9% were seen once. Clones ranked in the top ten supply about 1.8% of the sample.

This clonotype occurred many times. No cognate antigen has been identified for it. Base-call qualities are not available, and no considerably larger clone is one nucleotide away. The same data also contributed to another study, on yellow fever vaccine responses in identical twins. From that second study: According to the authors, in identical twins the way T cells responded to vaccination appeared partly convergent and partly personalized. Focusing on identical twins, the study followed the T cell clones that responded to the vaccine, and did so with precision.

The sequenced material came from memory (CD45RO+) T cells sorted from blood. This sample's cell subset or site label indicates: CD45RO+ enriched T cells. The source is a woman aged 18-29 years in good health. The sequence joins TRBV6-1 to TRBJ2-6, with no reliable assignment of the D segment. The DNA sequence is as follows: TGTGCCAGCACACTCACCCCCATTGGGGCCAACGTCCTGACTTTC. Translation gives CASTLTPIGANVLTF.